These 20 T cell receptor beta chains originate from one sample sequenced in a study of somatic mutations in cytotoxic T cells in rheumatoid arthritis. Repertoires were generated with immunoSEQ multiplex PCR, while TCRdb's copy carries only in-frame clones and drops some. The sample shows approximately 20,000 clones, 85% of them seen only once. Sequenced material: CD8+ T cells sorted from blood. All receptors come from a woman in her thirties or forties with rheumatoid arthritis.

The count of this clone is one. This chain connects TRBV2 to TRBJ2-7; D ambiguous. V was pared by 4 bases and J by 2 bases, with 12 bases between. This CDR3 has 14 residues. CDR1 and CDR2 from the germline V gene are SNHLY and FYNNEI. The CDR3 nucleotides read TGTGCCAGCAGTGGGCGGTTACCCGCCTACGAGCAGTACTTC. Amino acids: CASSGRLPAYEQYF.

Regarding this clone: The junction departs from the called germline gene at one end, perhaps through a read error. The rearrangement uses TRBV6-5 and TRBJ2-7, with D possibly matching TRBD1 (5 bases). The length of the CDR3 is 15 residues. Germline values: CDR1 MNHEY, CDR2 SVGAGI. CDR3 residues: CASSYLGQGSYGQYF. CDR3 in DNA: TGTGCCAGCAGTTACTTGGGGCAGGGCTCCTACGGGCAGTACTTC.

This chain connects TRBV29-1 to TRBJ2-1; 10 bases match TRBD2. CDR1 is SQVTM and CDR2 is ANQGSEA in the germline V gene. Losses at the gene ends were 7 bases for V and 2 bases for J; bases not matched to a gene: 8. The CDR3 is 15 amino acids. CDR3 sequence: CSESSGGAPYNEQFF. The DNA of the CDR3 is TGCAGCGAAAGCAGCGGGGGGGCCCCCTACAATGAGCAGTTCTTC.

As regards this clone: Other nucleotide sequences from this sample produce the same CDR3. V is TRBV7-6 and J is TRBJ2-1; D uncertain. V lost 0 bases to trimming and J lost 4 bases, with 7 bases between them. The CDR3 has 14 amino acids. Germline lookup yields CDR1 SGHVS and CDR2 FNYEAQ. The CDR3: CASSLAQAYNEQFF. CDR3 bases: TGTGCCAGCAGCTTAGCGCAGGCTTACAATGAGCAGTTCTTC.

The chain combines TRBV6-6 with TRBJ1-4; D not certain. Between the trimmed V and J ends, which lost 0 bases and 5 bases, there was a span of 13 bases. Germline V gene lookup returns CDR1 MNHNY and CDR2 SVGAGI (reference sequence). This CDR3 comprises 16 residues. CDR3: CASSYSMSGENEKLFF. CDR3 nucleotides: TGTGCCAGCAGTTACTCGATGAGTGGGGAGAATGAAAAACTGTTTTTT.

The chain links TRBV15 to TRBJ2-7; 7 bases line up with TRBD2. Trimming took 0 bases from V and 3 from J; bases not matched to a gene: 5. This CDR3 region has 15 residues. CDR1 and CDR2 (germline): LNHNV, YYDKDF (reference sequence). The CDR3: CATSREDRGDYEQYF. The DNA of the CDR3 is TGTGCCACCAGCAGAGAGGACCGGGGGGACTACGAGCAGTACTTC.

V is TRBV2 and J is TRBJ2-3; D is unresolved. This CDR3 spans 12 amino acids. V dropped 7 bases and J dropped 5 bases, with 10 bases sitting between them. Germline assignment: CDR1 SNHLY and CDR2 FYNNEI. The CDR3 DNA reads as TGTGCCAGCACTTTGGCGGTAGATACGCAGTATTTT. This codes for CASTLAVDTQYF. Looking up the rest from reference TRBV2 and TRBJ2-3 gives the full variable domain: EPEVTQTPSHQVTQMGQEVILRCVPISNHLYFYWYRQILGQKVEFLVSFYNNEISEKSEIFDDQFSVERPDGSNFTLKIRSTKLEDSAMYFCASTLAVDTQYFGPGTRLTVL.

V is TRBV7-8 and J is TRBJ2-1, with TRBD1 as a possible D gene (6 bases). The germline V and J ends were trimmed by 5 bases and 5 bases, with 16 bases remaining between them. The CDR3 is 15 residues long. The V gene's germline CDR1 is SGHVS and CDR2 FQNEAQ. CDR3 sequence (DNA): TGTGCCAGCAGCCCGGACAGCTACGCTAACAATGAGCAGTTCTTC. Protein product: CASSPDSYANNEQFF.

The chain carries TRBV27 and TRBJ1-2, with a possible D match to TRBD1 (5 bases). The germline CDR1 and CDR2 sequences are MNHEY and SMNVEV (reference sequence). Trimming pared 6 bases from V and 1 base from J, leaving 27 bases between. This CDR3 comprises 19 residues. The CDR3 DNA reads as TGTGCCAGCAGAATCACCTACCGGGGGGAGGGATTGGGTAACTATGGCTACACCTTC. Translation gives CASRITYRGEGLGNYGYTF.

CDR3 sequence reads: CASSDRQVISYEQYF. CDR3 DNA: TGTGCCAGCAGCGACCGACAGGTGATCTCCTACGAGCAGTACTTC. This chain joins TRBV11-2 and TRBJ2-5; TRBD1 might be the D (6 bases). The end of the DNA aligns better with TRBJ2-7, so the J call may be wrong. Germline loops: CDR1 SGHAT, CDR2 FQNNGV. CDR3 size: 15 residues.

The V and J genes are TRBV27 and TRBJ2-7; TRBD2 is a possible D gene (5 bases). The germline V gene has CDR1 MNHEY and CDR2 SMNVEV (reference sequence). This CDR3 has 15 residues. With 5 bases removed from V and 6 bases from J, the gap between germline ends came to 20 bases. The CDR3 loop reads CASSQQRSGLPEQYF. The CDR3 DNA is TGTGCCAGCAGTCAGCAACGGTCTGGACTTCCCGAGCAGTACTTC.

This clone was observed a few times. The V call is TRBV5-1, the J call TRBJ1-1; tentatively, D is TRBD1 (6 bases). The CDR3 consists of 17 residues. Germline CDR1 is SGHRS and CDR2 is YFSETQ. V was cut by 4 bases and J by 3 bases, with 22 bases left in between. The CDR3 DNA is TGCGCCAGCAGCCCACTCCTTGGGGGGGGGCCCGACACTGAAGCTTTCTTT. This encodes CASSPLLGGGPDTEAFF.

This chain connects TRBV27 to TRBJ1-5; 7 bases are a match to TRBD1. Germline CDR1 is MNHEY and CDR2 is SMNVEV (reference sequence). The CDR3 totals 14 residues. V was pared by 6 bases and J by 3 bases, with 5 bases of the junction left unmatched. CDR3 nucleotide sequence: TGTGCCAGCAGCCCACAGGGGAACAATCAGCCCCAGCATTTT. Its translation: CASSPQGNNQPQHF.

The CDR3 sequence: CASSFQGWDEQFF. CDR3 DNA: TGTGCCAGCAGCTTCCAGGGGTGGGATGAGCAGTTCTTC. The chain recombines TRBV7-9 with TRBJ2-1, with a weak D call TRBD1 (6 bases). The ends were cut back, 3 bases at V and 8 bases at J, with 11 bases in the middle. CDR3 length: 13 amino acids. Germline loops: CDR1 SEHNR, CDR2 FQNEAQ (reference sequence).

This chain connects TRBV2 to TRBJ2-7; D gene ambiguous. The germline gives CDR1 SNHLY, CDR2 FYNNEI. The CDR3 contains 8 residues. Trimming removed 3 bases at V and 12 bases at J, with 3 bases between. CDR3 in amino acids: CASSERYF. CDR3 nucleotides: TGTGCCAGCAGTGAGAGGTACTTC.

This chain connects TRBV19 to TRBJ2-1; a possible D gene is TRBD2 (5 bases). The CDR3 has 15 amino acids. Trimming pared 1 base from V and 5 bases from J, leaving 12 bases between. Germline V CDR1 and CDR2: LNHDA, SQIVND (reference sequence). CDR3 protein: CASSIALGLDNEQFF. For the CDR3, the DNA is TGTGCCAGTAGTATAGCCCTAGGACTCGACAATGAGCAGTTCTTC. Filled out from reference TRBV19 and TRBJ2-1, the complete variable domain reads DGGITQSPKYLFRKEGQNVTLSCEQNLNHDAMYWYRQDPGQGLRLIYYSQIVNDFQKGDIAEGYSVSREKKESFPLTVTSAQKNPTAFYLCASSIALGLDNEQFFGPGTRLTVL.

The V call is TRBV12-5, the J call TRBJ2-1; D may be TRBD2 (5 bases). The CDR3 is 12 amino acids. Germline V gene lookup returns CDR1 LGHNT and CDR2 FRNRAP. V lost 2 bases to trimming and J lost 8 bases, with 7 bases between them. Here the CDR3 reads CASGLFGDEQFF. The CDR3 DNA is TGTGCTAGTGGTTTGTTCGGGGATGAGCAGTTCTTC.

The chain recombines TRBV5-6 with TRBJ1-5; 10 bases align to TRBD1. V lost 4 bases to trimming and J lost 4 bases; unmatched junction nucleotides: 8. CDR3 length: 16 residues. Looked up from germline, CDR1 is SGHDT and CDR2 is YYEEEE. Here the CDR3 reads CASSPMTGGANQPQHF. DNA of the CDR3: TGTGCCAGCAGCCCAATGACAGGGGGCGCGAATCAGCCCCAGCATTTT.

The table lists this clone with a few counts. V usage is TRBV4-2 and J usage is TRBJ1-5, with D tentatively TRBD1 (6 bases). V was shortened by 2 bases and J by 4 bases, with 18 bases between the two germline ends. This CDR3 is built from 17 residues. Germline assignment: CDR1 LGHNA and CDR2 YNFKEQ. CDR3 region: CASSQFGGQSLNQPQHF. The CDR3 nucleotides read TGTGCCAGCAGCCAATTCGGTGGACAGAGTTTGAATCAGCCCCAGCATTTT.

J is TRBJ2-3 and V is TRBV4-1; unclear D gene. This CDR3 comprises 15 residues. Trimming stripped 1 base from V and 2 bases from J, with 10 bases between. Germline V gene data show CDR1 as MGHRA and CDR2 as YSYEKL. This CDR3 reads CASSQVPDNTDTQYF. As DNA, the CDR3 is TGCGCCAGCAGCCAAGTCCCCGACAACACAGATACGCAGTATTTT.